A selection of T cell receptor beta chains follows, all from one sample in a study of blood T cell repertoires in COVID-19. Sequenced by immunoSEQ multiplex PCR; TCRdb stores in-frame clones only, minus some. The repertoire includes nearly 80,000 clones, approximately 78% of them detected once, and about 35% sits in the top ten. The specimen sequenced was peripheral blood. These receptors were collected from a woman between 65 and 79 years old with acute or convalescent COVID-19. The conserved cysteine and the conserved F or W are not part of the CDR3 here.

v_gene: TRBV29-1; CDR3aa: SGARNTEAF
v_gene: TRBV5-1; CDR3aa: ASSPGTAGNEQY
v_gene: TRBV30; CDR3aa: AWRPGGGAAGYT
v_gene: TRBV6-2/TRBV6-3; CDR3aa: ASSYSIGTVRVDTQY
v_gene: TRBV19; CDR3aa: ASSTLERGRAPEQF
v_gene: TRBV5-1; CDR3aa: ASSLKTGGETQY
v_gene: TRBV7-8; CDR3aa: ASSLASGGTASLQETNEKLF
v_gene: TRBV30; CDR3aa: AWRRDSRNSPLH
v_gene: TRBV9; CDR3aa: ASSVDRSSGWRQETQY
v_gene: TRBV5-4; CDR3aa: ASSPGTGGRRVGNIQY
v_gene: TRBV5-1; CDR3aa: ASSLSAGPDEKLF
v_gene: TRBV30; CDR3aa: AWSTTSYEQY
v_gene: TRBV5-8; CDR3aa: ASSPGLSSTNNEQF
v_gene: TRBV7-3; CDR3aa: ASSLWGQGDSPLH
v_gene: TRBV7-9; CDR3aa: ASSPLAVGTQY
v_gene: TRBV2; CDR3aa: ASSEGVLAGYTGELF
v_gene: TRBV11-2; CDR3aa: ASSAPGETSGRGEQY
v_gene: TRBV9; CDR3aa: ASSVGGLAGSRGINEQF
v_gene: TRBV7-9; CDR3aa: ASSPWTSGAYNEQF
v_gene: TRBV5-6; CDR3aa: ASSATQGGGSYNEQF
v_gene: TRBV25-1; CDR3aa: ASSAQGTNEKLF
v_gene: TRBV11-1; CDR3aa: ASSQDSLSYEQY
v_gene: TRBV6-6; CDR3aa: ASSPVRGINTGELF
v_gene: TRBV5-1; CDR3aa: ASSSTTVTGTDTQY
v_gene: TRBV29-1; CDR3aa: SVEVASNTEAF
v_gene: TRBV27; CDR3aa: AIWDRGRTDTQY
v_gene: TRBV18; CDR3aa: ASSFKKGGTEAF
v_gene: TRBV7-3; CDR3aa: ASSLNGLLNEQF
v_gene: TRBV27; CDR3aa: ASSLTRNYGYT
v_gene: TRBV25-1; CDR3aa: ASTTSGQGNYGYT
v_gene: TRBV3-1/TRBV3-2; CDR3aa: ASNRGSPVTPYNSPLH
v_gene: TRBV2; CDR3aa: ASSLLRAGEQF
v_gene: TRBV2; CDR3aa: ASSDRTGSEQY
v_gene: TRBV5-1; CDR3aa: ASSITGENYGYT
v_gene: TRBV2; CDR3aa: ASQAAGDGNQPQH
v_gene: TRBV10-1; CDR3aa: ASSAGGAAGANVLT
v_gene: TRBV5-1; CDR3aa: ASSLGLRQQPTNEKLF
v_gene: TRBV6-6; CDR3aa: ASSVGLTNEKLF